This TCR beta chain was found in a study of T-cell reconstitution after alpha-beta-depleted transplantation in children. Preparation of the TCRbeta library was carried out with unique molecular identifiers. TCRdb ran MiXCR on the PCR reads and lists one entry per CDR3 protein. Among some 460,000 distinct CDR3 sequences listed, around 15% were seen once. Germline V gene lookup returns CDR1 SEHNR and CDR2 FQNEAQ (reference sequence). The CDR3 loop spans 14 amino acids. Deletions cut 7 bases from V and 0 bases from J, with 12 bases between. This clonotype was obtained from a boy younger than two who had a stem cell transplant for Wiskott-Aldrich syndrome, so the T cells may come from the graft donor. J is TRBJ2-5 and V is TRBV7-9; D may be TRBD1 (5 bases). The sequencing here drew on PBMCs, mostly from graft donor cells, taken 360 days after TCRalphabeta/CD19-depleted stem cell transplant. The CDR3 coding sequence is TGTGCCAGCACGGCAGGGTCCTACCAAGAGACCCAGTACTTC. This encodes CASTAGSYQETQYF. The full variable domain, rest sourced from reference TRBV7-9 and TRBJ2-5, is DTGVSQNPRHKITKRGQNVTFRCDPISEHNRLYWYRQTLGQGPEFLTYFQNEAQLEKSRLLSDRFSAERPKGSFSTLEIQRTEQGDSAMYLCASTAGSYQETQYFGPGTRLLVL.